Sequencing of this TCR beta chain was carried out in a study of blood T cell repertoires in COVID-19. Sequencing used immunoSEQ multiplex PCR; TCRdb keeps in-frame clones, though not all of them. The sample has about 28,000 clones; roughly nine tenths are singletons. The receptor's source is a human donor in a cohort sampled during active COVID-19. Sequencing was performed on peripheral blood.

The CDR3 DNA is TGTGCCTGGAGTGTTACCCTAGCGGGAGTCGGGGAGCTGTTTTTT. It encodes CAWSVTLAGVGELFF. This chain joins TRBV30 and TRBJ2-2, with 10 bases fitting TRBD2. Germline V gene lookup returns CDR1 GTSNPN and CDR2 SVGIG (reference sequence). Losses at the gene ends were 0 bases for V and 7 bases for J; bases not matched to a gene: 5. This CDR3 is built from 15 residues.